This T cell receptor beta chain stems from a study of PD-1 blockade in classical Hodgkin lymphoma (dated by TCRdb to 2019 to 2021). Describing the broader study: Nivolumab dosing was 3 mg/kg intravenously every 2 weeks, continuing until either disease progression or unacceptable toxicity. A peripheral blood immune signature of response to PD-1 blockade in classical Hodgkin lymphoma was defined using TCR beta sequencing and CyTOF. The paper as a whole reports these results and caveats: CD4+ but not CD8+ TCR diversity rose significantly by C4D1 (p=0.0027 vs p=0.16), most apparent in complete responders (p=0.02). Only a single clinical trial cohort was studied, and what caused the repertoire differences, possibly disease activity or prior therapy, remained undefined. Baseline TCR diversity was reported to be lower in newly diagnosed patients than in healthy donors and to be lower still in relapsed/refractory patients. Among trial patients, those achieving complete response had baseline diversity similar to that of newly diagnosed patients, while diversity was significantly lower in partial responders and progressors. Lower diversity was observed in patients in whom nivolumab was started less than 1 year after ASCT, and these patients were excluded from later analyses so that confounding by immune reconstitution would be avoided.

The germline V gene encodes CDR1 SGHTA and CDR2 FQGNSA. From cysteine to phenylalanine, the CDR3 is 13 amino acids long. The retained sequence is limited to the CDR3, 39 bases, with the frame set at the first base. The Qiagen DNeasy kit was used to extract genomic DNA from unsorted PBMCs and from the negatively selected CD4+ and CD8+ fractions. TCR beta CDR3 regions were subjected to amplification by immunoSEQ multiplex PCR with primers that anneal to V and J segments. A synthetic immune receptor repertoire was used to minimize amplification bias, and remaining bias was computationally removed after sequencing. Concerning the study's data processing: Custom Python scripts were used to quantify repertoire diversity as the Shannon entropy index. Unsorted, CD4+ and CD8+ repertoires were analyzed separately, except in combined analyses where CD4+ and CD8+ sequences were merged in silico. Clonal expansion was defined as a frequency increase of at least 2-fold after treatment compared with C1D1, and clones undetected at baseline were assigned a pseudocount of 0.5. Clones with 0 or 1 copy at C1D1 were defined as singleton clones, while clones with 2 or more copies were defined as non-singleton clones. Clones expanded in unsorted samples were annotated as CD4+, CD8+ or unknown by matching protein sequences in sorted samples from the same patient. Diversity changes from C1D1 to C4D1 were tested in paired samples using Wilcoxon tests. TCRdb limited this immuneACCESS table to in-frame rearrangements with V and J called. A share of clones is missing; checked studies link under half to unresolved V genes, and the rest is unexplained. Clone size and V and J calls were adopted from that table, with D and trimming inferred from the DNA. The sample table holds 50,000 or so clones, of which around 87% were seen once. About 14% of the sample belongs to the ten largest clones.

In the paper's terms, the time point label means: cycle 4 day 1 (C4D1), after around six weeks of nivolumab. All trial patients had relapsed after autologous stem cell transplantation, with cohorts A, B and C differing in prior brentuximab vedotin exposure. The trial cohort comprised fewer than 65 patients with relapsed/refractory classical Hodgkin lymphoma whose best overall responses were complete response, partial response or progressive disease. Trial patients were treated with single-agent nivolumab in the multi-cohort phase II CheckMate 205 trial. Best overall response was determined by an independent review committee according to the 2007 International Working Group response criteria. Trial PBMCs were collected just before the start of nivolumab (C1D1) and during therapy at cycle 2 day 1 and cycle 4 day 1. Peripheral blood was collected in 8 mL Vacutainer Cell Preparation Tubes, from which PBMCs were isolated by centrifugation and then cryopreserved.

Comment on this clone: Its antigen is unknown. Relative to the germline gene, one junction end is altered; a read error may explain this.

The chain couples TRBV7-2 to TRBJ2-1; the junction holds 15 bases that match TRBD2. The sequence was collected from a human donor with classical Hodgkin lymphoma. Material: peripheral blood mononuclear cells (PBMCs), obtained before the fourth cycle of nivolumab. The DNA sequence is as follows: TGTGCCAGCAGCTTAGGGACTAGCGGGAGGGCGCTCTTC. This yields the protein CASSLGTSGRALF.